This T cell receptor beta chain comes out of a study of vaccination and CD4 T cells after COVID-19. Study context: Convalescent donors totaled six males and four females, including two who were Hispanic. The post-vaccine samples came a median approximately 72 days after dose two (range 14 to 241).

Treatment here: roughly 10-day PBMC culture with coronavirus spike peptide pools or control peptides (ViraFEST assay). Half-medium changes with fresh IL-2 medium occurred on days 3 and 7. Judged by abundance, this clonotype is medium-sized. Its antigen is not identified. Cultured CD4+ T-cell DNA underwent Oncomine TCR Beta short-read sequencing. The template was genomic DNA from cultured CD4+ T cells. A single record per CDR3 protein comes from TCRdb applying MiXCR to the PCR reads. The sample contains 20,000 to 25,000 distinct CDR3 sequences, roughly two fifths of which appear only once. This specimen was CD4+ T cells from blood, cultured in vitro, taken before SARS-CoV-2 vaccination. The TCR originated in a human donor who had recovered from COVID-19.

CDR3 protein: CASSLGAGGNTGELFF. In DNA, the CDR3 is TGTGCCAGCAGCCTAGGGGCAGGGGGGAACACCGGGGAGCTGTTTTTT. This chain links TRBV7-8 with TRBJ2-2; 7 bases map to TRBD1. J was trimmed by 1 base and V by 5 bases; bases with no gene match: 7. Germline loops: CDR1 SGHVS, CDR2 FQNEAQ. The CDR3 runs to 16 residues.